The clone carrying this TCR beta chain was seen repeatedly, ten times or more. Germline assignment: CDR1 GTSNPN and CDR2 SVGIG (reference sequence). CDR3 size: 15 residues. The junction had 7 bases not matched to a gene; V was cut back by 2 bases and J by 3 bases. These data originate in a study of blood T cell repertoires in COVID-19. Study-level background: Some COVID-19 samples were acute and others convalescent; all came from the United States, Italy and Spain. T cells, B-cell-depleted T cells, or PBMCs provided the cDNA or gDNA that served as material.

Clones were sequenced by immunoSEQ multiplex PCR, and TCRdb holds only the in-frame ones, with some missing. The sample contains nearly 110,000 clones, roughly two thirds of which appear only once. What was sequenced was peripheral blood. The source of this sequence is a human donor with acute or convalescent COVID-19. The donor label of this sample is uncertain. The chain joins TRBV30 to TRBJ1-5, with 7 bases aligning to TRBD1. The CDR3 here is CAWSSGQVFNQPQHF. CDR3 DNA: TGTGCCTGGAGTTCAGGACAGGTTTTCAATCAGCCCCAGCATTTT.